The subject of this entry is one TCR beta chain. This sample is drawn from a study of blood T cell repertoires in COVID-19. Study-level background: There were acute and convalescent COVID-19 samples, and they came from the United States, Italy and Spain. T cells, B-cell-depleted T cells, or PBMCs supplied cDNA or gDNA.

Original methodology: Reference gene primer amplification gave estimated nucleated cell counts. Repertoires were generated with immunoSEQ multiplex PCR, while TCRdb's copy carries only in-frame clones and drops some. Clone size and the V and J calls come from that table; the DNA yielded D and trimming. This sample carries around 170,000 clones, about 86% of them seen once, and the ten largest clones take roughly 7%. Germline assignment: CDR1 SGHNT and CDR2 YENEEA. V trimming: 0 bases; J trimming: 7 bases; junction bases outside the gene matches: 5. The CDR3 is 15 residues long. This chain connects TRBV11-3 to TRBJ1-3; 8 bases fit TRBD1. Sequencing was carried out using peripheral blood. The source is a man in his fifties or sixties with active or convalescent COVID-19. The CDR3 loop reads CASSLDWGQVNTIYF. The CDR3 DNA follows: TGTGCCAGCAGCTTAGATTGGGGACAGGTCAACACCATATATTTT. The complete variable domain, with remaining parts taken from reference TRBV11-3 and TRBJ1-3, reads EAGVVQSPRYKIIEKKQPVAFWCNPISGHNTLYWYLQNLGQGPELLIRYENEEAVDDSQLPKDRFSAERLKGVDSTLKIQPAELGDSAVYLCASSLDWGQVNTIYFGEGSWLTVV.